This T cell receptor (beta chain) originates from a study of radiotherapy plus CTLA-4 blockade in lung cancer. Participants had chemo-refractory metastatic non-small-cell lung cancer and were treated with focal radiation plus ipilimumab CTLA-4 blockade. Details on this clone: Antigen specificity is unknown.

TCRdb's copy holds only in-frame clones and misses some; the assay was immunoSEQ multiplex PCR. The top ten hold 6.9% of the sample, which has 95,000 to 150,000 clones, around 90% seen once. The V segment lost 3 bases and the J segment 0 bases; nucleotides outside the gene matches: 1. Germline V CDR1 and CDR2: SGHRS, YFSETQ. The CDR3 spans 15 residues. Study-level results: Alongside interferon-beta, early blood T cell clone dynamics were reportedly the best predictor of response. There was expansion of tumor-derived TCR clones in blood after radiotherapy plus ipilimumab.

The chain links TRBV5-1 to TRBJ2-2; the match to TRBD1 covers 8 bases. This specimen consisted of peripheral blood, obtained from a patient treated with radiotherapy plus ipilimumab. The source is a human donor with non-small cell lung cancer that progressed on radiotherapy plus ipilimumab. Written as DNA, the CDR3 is TGCGCCAGCAGCTCAGGGGGCGCGAACACCGGGGAGCTGTTTTTT. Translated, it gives CASSSGGANTGELFF.